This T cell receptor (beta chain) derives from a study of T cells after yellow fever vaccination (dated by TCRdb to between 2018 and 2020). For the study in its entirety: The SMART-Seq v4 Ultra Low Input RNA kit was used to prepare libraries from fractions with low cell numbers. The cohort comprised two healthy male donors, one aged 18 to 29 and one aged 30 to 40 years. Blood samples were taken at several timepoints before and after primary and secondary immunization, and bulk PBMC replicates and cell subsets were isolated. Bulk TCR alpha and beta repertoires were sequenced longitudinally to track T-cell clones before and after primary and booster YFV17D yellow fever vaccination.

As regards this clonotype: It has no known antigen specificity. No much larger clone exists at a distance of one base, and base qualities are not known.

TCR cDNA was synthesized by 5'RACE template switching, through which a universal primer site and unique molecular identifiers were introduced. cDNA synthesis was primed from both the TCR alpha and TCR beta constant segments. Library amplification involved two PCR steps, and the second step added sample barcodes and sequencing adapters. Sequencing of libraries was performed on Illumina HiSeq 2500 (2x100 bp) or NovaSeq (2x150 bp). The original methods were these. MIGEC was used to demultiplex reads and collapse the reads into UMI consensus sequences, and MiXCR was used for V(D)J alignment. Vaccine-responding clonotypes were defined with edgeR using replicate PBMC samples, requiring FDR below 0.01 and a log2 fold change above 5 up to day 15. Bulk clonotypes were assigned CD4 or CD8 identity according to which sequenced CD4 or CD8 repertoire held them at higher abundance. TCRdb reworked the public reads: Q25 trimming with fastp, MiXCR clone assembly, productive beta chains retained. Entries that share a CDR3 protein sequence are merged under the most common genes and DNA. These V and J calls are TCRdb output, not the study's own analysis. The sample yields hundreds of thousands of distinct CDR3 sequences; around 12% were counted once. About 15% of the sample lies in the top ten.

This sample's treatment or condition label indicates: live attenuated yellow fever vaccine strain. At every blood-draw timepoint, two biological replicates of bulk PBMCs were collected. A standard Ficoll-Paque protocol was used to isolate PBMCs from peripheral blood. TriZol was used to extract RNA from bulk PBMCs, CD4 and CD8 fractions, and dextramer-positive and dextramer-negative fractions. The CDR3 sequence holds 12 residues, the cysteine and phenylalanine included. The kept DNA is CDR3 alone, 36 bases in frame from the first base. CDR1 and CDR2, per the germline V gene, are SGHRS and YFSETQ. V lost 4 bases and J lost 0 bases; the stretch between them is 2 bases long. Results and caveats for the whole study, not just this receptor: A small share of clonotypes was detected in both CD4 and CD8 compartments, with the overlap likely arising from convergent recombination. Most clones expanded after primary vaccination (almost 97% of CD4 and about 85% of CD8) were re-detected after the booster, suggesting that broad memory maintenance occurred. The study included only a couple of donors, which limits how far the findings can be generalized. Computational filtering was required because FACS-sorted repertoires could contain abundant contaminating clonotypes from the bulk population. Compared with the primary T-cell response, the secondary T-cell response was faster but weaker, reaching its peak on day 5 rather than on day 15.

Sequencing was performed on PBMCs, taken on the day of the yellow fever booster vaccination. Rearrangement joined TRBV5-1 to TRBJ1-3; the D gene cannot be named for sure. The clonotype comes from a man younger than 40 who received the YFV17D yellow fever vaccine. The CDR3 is CASSTSGNTIYF. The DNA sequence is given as TGCGCCAGCAGCACCTCTGGAAACACCATATATTTT.